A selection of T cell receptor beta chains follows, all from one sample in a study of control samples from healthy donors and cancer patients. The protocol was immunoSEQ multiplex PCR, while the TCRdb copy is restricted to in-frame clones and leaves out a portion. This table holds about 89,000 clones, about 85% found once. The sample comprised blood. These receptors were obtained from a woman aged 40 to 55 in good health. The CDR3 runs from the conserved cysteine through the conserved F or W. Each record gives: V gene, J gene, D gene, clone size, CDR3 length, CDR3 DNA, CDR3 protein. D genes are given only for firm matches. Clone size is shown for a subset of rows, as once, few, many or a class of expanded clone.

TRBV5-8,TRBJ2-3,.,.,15,TGTGCCAGCAGCTTGGCCTACAGCTCCACAGATACGCAGTATTTT,CASSLAYSSTDTQYF
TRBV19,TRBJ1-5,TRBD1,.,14,TGTGCCAGTACGACAGGGGGTTTTAATCAGCCCCAGCATTTT,CASTTGGFNQPQHF
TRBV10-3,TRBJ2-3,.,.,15,TGTGCCATCAGCTCAAGGGGGGGGAGCACAGATACGCAGTATTTT,CAISSRGGSTDTQYF
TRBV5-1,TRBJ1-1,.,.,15,TGCGCCAGCAGCCAGCGTTGGAGGTCTGCCACTGAAGCTTTCTTT,CASSQRWRSATEAFF
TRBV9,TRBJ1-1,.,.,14,TGTGCCAGCAGCGTAGCTTTTTCGGCAGATGAAGCTTTCTTT,CASSVAFSADEAFF
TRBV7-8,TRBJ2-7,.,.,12,TGTGCCAGCAGCTTAGATACCTACGAGCAGTACTTC,CASSLDTYEQYF
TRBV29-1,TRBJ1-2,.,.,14,TGCAGCTTTTTGGGGGGGGCGCAGGACTATGGCTACACCTTC,CSFLGGAQDYGYTF
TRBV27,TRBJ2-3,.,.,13,TGTGCCAGCAGTTCGAGCTACACAGATACGCAGTATTTT,CASSSSYTDTQYF
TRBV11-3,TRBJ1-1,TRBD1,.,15,TGTGCCAGCAGCCAGAGGGGGCTCAAGAACACTGAAGCTTTCTTT,CASSQRGLKNTEAFF
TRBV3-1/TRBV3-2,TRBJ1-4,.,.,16,TGTGCCAGCAGCCGACGATCCGCCTGCGCTAGGGAAAAACTGTTTTTT,CASSRRSACAREKLFF
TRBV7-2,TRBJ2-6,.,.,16,TGTGCCAGCAGCTTATCGGTATTCTCTGGGGCCAACGTCCTGACTTTC,CASSLSVFSGANVLTF
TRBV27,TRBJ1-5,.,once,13,TGTGCCAGCAGTTCAGACCGCAATCAGCCCCAGCATTTT,CASSSDRNQPQHF
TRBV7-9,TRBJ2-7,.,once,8,TGTGTTTTAGACGAGCAGTACTTC,CVLDEQYF
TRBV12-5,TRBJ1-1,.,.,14,TGTGCTAGTGGGCCCCTCAGGGGGAACACTGAAGCTTTCTTT,CASGPLRGNTEAFF
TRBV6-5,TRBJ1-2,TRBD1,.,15,TGTGCCAGCAGTTCACTCTCCGCAGGGGGGAATGGCTACACCTTC,CASSSLSAGGNGYTF
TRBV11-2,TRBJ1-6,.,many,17,TGTGCCAGCAGCTTAGCTTGGGGCGCGGACTATAATTCACCCCTCCACTTT,CASSLAWGADYNSPLHF
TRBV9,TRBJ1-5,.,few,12,TGTGCCAGCAGCGTAGTGGGACACCTAAAGCATTTT,CASSVVGHLKHF
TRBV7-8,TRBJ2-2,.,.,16,TGTGCCAGCAGCTTAGTGTTCTCACTCTACACCGGGGAGCTGTTTTTT,CASSLVFSLYTGELFF
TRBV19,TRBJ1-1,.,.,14,TGTGCCAGTAACGCCGGGACCATGAACACTGAAGCTTTCTTT,CASNAGTMNTEAFF
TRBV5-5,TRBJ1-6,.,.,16,TGTGCCAGCAGCGAGACCCAGACAGGTTTTAATTCACCCCTCCACTTT,CASSETQTGFNSPLHF
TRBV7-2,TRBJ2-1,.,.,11,TGTGCCAGCAACGGACCGGCTGAGCAGTTCTTC,CASNGPAEQFF
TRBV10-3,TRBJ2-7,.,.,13,TGTGCCATCAGTGTCCAGGGATCGGACGAGCAGTACTTC,CAISVQGSDEQYF
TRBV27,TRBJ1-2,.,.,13,TGTGCCAGCAGTTTAGGGGTTACAGATGGCTACACCTTC,CASSLGVTDGYTF
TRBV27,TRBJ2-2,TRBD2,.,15,TGTGCCAGCAGTTCTGGGGGGGCGAACACCGGGGAGCTGTTTTTT,CASSSGGANTGELFF
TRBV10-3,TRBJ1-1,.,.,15,TGTGCCATCAGTGAGTCTGGGGGGTGGGACACTGAAGCTTTCTTT,CAISESGGWDTEAFF
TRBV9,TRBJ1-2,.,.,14,TGTGCCAGCAGCGCATATGACAGGTCCTATGGCTACACCTTC,CASSAYDRSYGYTF
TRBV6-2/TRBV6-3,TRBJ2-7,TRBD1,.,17,TGTGCCAGCAGTTACTCGGTGGTGACAGGGGGCAGCTACGAGCAGTACTTC,CASSYSVVTGGSYEQYF
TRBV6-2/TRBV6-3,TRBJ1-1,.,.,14,TGTGCCAGCAGCCACTGGGCACCGAACACTGAAGCTTTCTTT,CASSHWAPNTEAFF
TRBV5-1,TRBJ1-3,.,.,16,TGCGCCAGCAGCCTAAAAACAGGGCTCTCTGGAAACACCATATATTTT,CASSLKTGLSGNTIYF
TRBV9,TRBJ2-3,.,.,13,TGTGCCAGCACCCCGGGGGGCACAGATACGCAGTATTTT,CASTPGGTDTQYF
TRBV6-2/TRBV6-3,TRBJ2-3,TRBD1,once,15,TGTGCCAGCAGCTCCCCGGGACAGGGGACAGATACGCAGTATTTT,CASSSPGQGTDTQYF
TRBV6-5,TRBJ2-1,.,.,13,TGTGCCAGCAGCAAAGGGTCCCGGCCTGAGCAGTTCTTC,CASSKGSRPEQFF
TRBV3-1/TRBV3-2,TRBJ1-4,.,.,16,TGTGCCAGCAGCCAAGCTCTAGACACGGTGCGCGAAAAACTGTTTTTT,CASSQALDTVREKLFF
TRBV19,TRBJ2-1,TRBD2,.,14,TGTGCCAGCAAAGGGACTAGCGGGGACAATGAGCAGTTCTTC,CASKGTSGDNEQFF
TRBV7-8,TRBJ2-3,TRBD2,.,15,TGTGCCAGCAGCTGGACTAGATCTGACGCAGATACGCAGTATTTT,CASSWTRSDADTQYF
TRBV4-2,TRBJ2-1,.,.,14,TGTGCCAGCGCCCGGGGGGCCGGGTACAATGAGCAGTTCTTC,CASARGAGYNEQFF
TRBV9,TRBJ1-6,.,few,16,TGTGCCAGCAGCGTAGAACCAGGGAGGAAGAGTTCACCCCTCCACTTT,CASSVEPGRKSSPLHF
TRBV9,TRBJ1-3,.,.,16,TGTGCCAGCAGCGACCGGGACCCAACCTCTGGAAACACCATATATTTT,CASSDRDPTSGNTIYF
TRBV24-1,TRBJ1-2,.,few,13,TGTGCCACCAGTGAACATAGGACATATGGCTACACCTTC,CATSEHRTYGYTF
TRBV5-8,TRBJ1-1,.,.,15,TGTGCCAGCAGCTTACGAGGGGTCATGAACACTGAAGCTTTCTTT,CASSLRGVMNTEAFF
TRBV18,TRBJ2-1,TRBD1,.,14,TGTGCCAGCGACCGGGACAGGGGGAACAATGAGCAGTTCTTC,CASDRDRGNNEQFF
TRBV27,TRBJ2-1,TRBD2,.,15,TGTGCCAGCAGTTTAACCGGGGGGGCCTACAATGAGCAGTTCTTC,CASSLTGGAYNEQFF
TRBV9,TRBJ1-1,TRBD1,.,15,TGTGCCAGCAGCGGGGGGACAGAAATGAACACTGAAGCTTTCTTT,CASSGGTEMNTEAFF
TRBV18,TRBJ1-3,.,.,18,TGTGCCAGCTCACCACAACCGGGTGAGGGGGGAAGCGGAAACACCATATATTTT,CASSPQPGEGGSGNTIYF
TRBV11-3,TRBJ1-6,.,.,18,TGTGCCAGCAGCCACACCAGGTGGGGGAGTGATGTTAATTCACCCCTCCACTTT,CASSHTRWGSDVNSPLHF
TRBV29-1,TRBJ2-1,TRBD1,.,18,TGCAGCGTTCTCGGGACAGCGGATGGGGCGAGCTCCTACAATGAGCAGTTCTTC,CSVLGTADGASSYNEQFF
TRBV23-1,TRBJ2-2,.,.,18,TGCGCCCTCCTGGCGCTGGGGGCCTGTAAGACGGGCACCGGGGAGCTGTTTTTT,CALLALGACKTGTGELFF
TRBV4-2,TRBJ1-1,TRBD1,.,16,TGTGCCAGCAACGTTCTGTCAGGGGGAGAGAACACTGAAGCTTTCTTT,CASNVLSGGENTEAFF
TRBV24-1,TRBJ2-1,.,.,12,TGTGCCACCAGTGACCTCTCCGGACGCGAGTTCTTC,CATSDLSGREFF
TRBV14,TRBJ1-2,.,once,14,TGTGCCAGCAGCCAAGATACCGGGTGGGGTGGCTACACCTTC,CASSQDTGWGGYTF
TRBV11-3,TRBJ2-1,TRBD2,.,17,TGTGCCAGCAGCCTACAGGCTAGCGGGGGGCTTTTCGATGAGCAGTTCTTC,CASSLQASGGLFDEQFF
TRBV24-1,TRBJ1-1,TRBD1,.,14,TGTGCCACCAGTGATGACGTGACAGGGGGCAAAGCTTTCTTT,CATSDDVTGGKAFF
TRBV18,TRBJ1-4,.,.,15,TGTGCCAGCTCTCTGCCATCGGTGGCTAATGAAAAACTGTTTTTT,CASSLPSVANEKLFF
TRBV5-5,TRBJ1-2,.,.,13,TGTGCCAGCAGCTTGGACGGTAACTATGGCTACACCTTC,CASSLDGNYGYTF
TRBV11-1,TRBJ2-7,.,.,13,TGTGCCAGCTGTTCCCCAGGGGCCCACGAGCAGTACTTC,CASCSPGAHEQYF
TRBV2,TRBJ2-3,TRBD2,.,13,TGTGCCAGCCAGCGGGGGGGCCCAGATACGCAGTATTTT,CASQRGGPDTQYF
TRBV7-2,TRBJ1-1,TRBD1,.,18,TGTGCCAGCAGCTTCTTAATAACCGACAGGGTCAAGGACACTGAAGCTTTCTTT,CASSFLITDRVKDTEAFF